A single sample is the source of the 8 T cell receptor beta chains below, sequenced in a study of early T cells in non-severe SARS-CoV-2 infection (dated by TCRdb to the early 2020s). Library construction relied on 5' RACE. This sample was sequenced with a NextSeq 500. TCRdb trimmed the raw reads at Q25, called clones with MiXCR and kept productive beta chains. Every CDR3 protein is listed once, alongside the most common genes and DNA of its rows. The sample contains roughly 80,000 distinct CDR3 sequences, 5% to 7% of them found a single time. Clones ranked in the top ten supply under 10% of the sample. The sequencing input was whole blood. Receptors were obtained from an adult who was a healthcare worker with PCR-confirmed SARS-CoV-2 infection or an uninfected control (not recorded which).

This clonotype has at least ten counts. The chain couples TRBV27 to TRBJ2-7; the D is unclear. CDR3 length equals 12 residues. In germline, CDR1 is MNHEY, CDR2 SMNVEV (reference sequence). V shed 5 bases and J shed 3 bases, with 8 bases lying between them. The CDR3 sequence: CASSRSGYEQYF. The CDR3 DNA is TGTGCCAGCAGTAGATCTGGCTACGAGCAGTACTTC.

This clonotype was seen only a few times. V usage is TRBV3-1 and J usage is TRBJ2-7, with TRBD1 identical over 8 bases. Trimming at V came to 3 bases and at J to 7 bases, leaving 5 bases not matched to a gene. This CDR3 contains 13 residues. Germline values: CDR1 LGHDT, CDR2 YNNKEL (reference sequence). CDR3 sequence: CASSQTGDGEQYF. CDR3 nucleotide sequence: TGTGCCAGCAGCCAGACAGGGGACGGGGAGCAGTACTTC.

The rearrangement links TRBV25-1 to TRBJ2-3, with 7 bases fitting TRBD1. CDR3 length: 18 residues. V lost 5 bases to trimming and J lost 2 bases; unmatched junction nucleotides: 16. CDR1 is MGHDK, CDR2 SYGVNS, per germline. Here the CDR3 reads CASSPPLGARGNTDTQYF. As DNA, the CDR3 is TGTGCCAGCAGTCCCCCCTTAGGGGCCAGGGGGAACACAGATACGCAGTATTTT.

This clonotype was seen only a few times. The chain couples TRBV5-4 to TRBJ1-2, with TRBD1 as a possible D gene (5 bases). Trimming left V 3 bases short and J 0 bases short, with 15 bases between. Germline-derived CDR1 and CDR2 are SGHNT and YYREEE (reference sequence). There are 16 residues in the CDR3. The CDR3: CASSSGGTATNYGYTF. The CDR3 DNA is TGTGCCAGCAGCTCCGGCGGGACGGCGACTAACTATGGCTACACCTTC.

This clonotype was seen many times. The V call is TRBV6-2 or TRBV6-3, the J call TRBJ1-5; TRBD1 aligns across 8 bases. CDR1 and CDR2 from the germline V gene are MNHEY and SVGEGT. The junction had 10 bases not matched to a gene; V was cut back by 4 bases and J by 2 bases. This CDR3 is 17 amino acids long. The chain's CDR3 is CASSSFAGGSGNQPQHF. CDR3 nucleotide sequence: TGTGCCAGCAGTTCCTTCGCAGGGGGCTCGGGCAATCAGCCCCAGCATTTT.

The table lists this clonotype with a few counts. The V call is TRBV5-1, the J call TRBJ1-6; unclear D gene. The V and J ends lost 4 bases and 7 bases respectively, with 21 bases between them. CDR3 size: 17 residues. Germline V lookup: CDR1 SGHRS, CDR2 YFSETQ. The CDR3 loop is CASSLNAAQSPNSPLHF. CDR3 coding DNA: TGCGCCAGCAGCCTCAACGCGGCCCAGTCTCCGAATTCACCCCTCCACTTT.

The CDR3 bases are TGTGCCAGCAGTGCCGGGACTGGAAAGTTCTTC. It yields the protein CASSAGTGKFF. The gene calls are TRBV25-1 and TRBJ2-1, with a possible D match to TRBD2 (6 bases). With 4 bases removed from V and 14 bases from J, the gap between germline ends came to 12 bases. Germline CDR1 MGHDK, CDR2 SYGVNS. This CDR3 is built from 11 residues.

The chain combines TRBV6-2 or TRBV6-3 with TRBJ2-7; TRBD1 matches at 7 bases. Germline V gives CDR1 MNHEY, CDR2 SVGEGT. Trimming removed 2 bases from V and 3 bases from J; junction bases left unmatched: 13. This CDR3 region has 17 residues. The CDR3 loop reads CASSYVGGWSKIYEQYF. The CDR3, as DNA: TGTGCCAGCAGTTACGTAGGGGGCTGGTCCAAGATCTACGAGCAGTACTTC.